This T cell receptor (beta chain) was found in a study of cytomegalovirus exposure and HLA in healthy donors. Overall study: Findings of an earlier analysis included around 100 million unique TCR beta sequences from some 200 million T cells. General observations from the study: Sequencing likely produced, as an artifact, a cluster of highly shared sequence variants.

Remarks on this clone: What it recognizes is unknown.

The V gene's germline CDR1 is LNHDA and CDR2 SQIVND (reference sequence). This CDR3 has 14 amino acids. V shed 4 bases, J shed 4 bases, and the junction held 6 bases outside the gene matches. PCR employed 60 Vbeta and 13 Jbeta primers. Repertoires were generated with immunoSEQ multiplex PCR, while TCRdb's copy carries only in-frame clones and drops some. The data show 100,000 to 150,000 clones, 70% to 85% seen once. The chain joins TRBV19 to TRBJ2-5; 7 positions agree with TRBD1. This sequence originates from a man between 35 and 55 years old in good health and CMV-seropositive. Sequenced sample: PBMCs. The CDR3 is CASSTRDRRETQYF. CDR3 DNA sequence: TGTGCCAGTAGTACCCGGGACAGAAGAGAGACCCAGTACTTC.